A selection of T cell receptor beta chains follows, all from one sample in a study of PD-L1 blockade in urothelial cancer. Generated by immunoSEQ multiplex PCR, the TCRdb table keeps only in-frame clones and is missing some. The sample holds approximately 48,000 clones; about 86% are singletons and the top ten take roughly 16%. Specimen: PBMCs, collected around atezolizumab (anti-PD-L1) treatment. The receptor source for this set is a man aged 55 to 70 with urothelial cancer. Both conserved end residues are part of each CDR3. Each record gives: CDR3 protein, CDR3 DNA, clone size, D gene, V gene, J gene. The D gene is left open where the match is weak. Some rows have no size entry. The others give once, few or many, or a class for an expanded clone.

CDR3: CAIRGDRGANYGYTF
DNA: TGTGCCATCAGGGGAGACAGGGGAGCTAACTATGGCTACACCTTC
size: .
D: TRBD1
V: TRBV10-3
J: TRBJ1-2

CDR3: CASSSSGYEQYF
DNA: TGTGCCAGCAGCTCGAGCGGGTACGAGCAGTACTTC
size: .
D: .
V: TRBV7-2
J: TRBJ2-7

CDR3: CASSYSVAGGGETQYF
DNA: TGTGCCAGCAGTTACTCTGTAGCGGGGGGAGGGGAGACCCAGTACTTC
size: once
D: TRBD2
V: TRBV6-5
J: TRBJ2-5

CDR3: CASSEGGRYEQYF
DNA: TGTGCCAGCAGCGAAGGGGGCAGATACGAGCAGTACTTC
size: .
D: TRBD1
V: TRBV5-4
J: TRBJ2-7

CDR3: CASIYWTRGEAFF
DNA: TGTGCCAGTATATACTGGACCCGGGGTGAAGCTTTCTTT
size: .
D: .
V: TRBV19
J: TRBJ1-1

CDR3: CASSLEGAYEQYF
DNA: TGTGCCAGCAGCTTAGAGGGGGCCTACGAGCAGTACTTC
size: .
D: .
V: TRBV7-3
J: TRBJ2-7

CDR3: CASSQVSANTGELFF
DNA: TGTGCCAGCAGCCAAGTTTCAGCGAACACCGGGGAGCTGTTTTTT
size: .
D: .
V: TRBV14
J: TRBJ2-2

CDR3: CASSEPWTRGTNEKLFF
DNA: TGTGCCAGCAGCGAGCCCTGGACCCGAGGGACTAATGAAAAACTGTTTTTT
size: .
D: .
V: TRBV7-9
J: TRBJ1-4

CDR3: CASSPGLAGESEQYF
DNA: TGCGCCAGCAGCCCTGGGCTAGCGGGAGAATCCGAGCAGTACTTC
size: .
D: TRBD2
V: TRBV4-3
J: TRBJ2-7

CDR3: CASSTRQGIYNEQFF
DNA: TGTGCCAGCAGTACACGACAGGGGATCTACAATGAGCAGTTCTTC
size: .
D: TRBD1
V: TRBV6-5
J: TRBJ2-1

CDR3: CASSQGGVLAKNIQYF
DNA: TGTGCCAGCAGTCAAGGAGGGGTTCTAGCCAAAAACATTCAGTACTTC
size: .
D: .
V: TRBV5-6
J: TRBJ2-4

CDR3: CASSLGAGRGGDEQYF
DNA: TGTGCCAGCAGCTTAGGAGCTGGGCGGGGGGGTGACGAGCAGTACTTC
size: .
D: TRBD2
V: TRBV11-3
J: TRBJ2-7

CDR3: CASSLLAGYNEQFF
DNA: TGCGCCAGCAGCTTGCTAGCGGGGTACAATGAGCAGTTCTTC
size: once
D: TRBD2
V: TRBV5-1
J: TRBJ2-1

CDR3: CASSGQGEYSYEQYF
DNA: TGTGCCAGCAGCGGACAGGGCGAGTACTCCTACGAGCAGTACTTC
size: .
D: TRBD1
V: TRBV7-3
J: TRBJ2-7

CDR3: CASSRDRGRETQYF
DNA: TGTGCCAGCAGCAGAGACAGGGGGCGGGAGACCCAGTACTTC
size: .
D: TRBD1
V: TRBV5-4
J: TRBJ2-5

CDR3: CASSEWGGANFF
DNA: TGTGCCAGCAGTGAATGGGGGGGGGCAAATTTCTTT
size: .
D: .
V: TRBV6-1
J: TRBJ1-1

CDR3: CASRIAGERTGEQFF
DNA: TGCGCCAGCAGGATAGCGGGAGAGCGCACAGGTGAGCAGTTCTTC
size: .
D: TRBD2
V: TRBV10-2
J: TRBJ2-1

CDR3: CASSLGLSGLDEQFF
DNA: TGCGCCAGCAGCTTGGGACTAAGTGGGCTGGATGAGCAGTTCTTC
size: .
D: .
V: TRBV5-1
J: TRBJ2-1

CDR3: CASSLGPNTGELFF
DNA: TGTGCCAGTAGTTTGGGCCCGAACACCGGGGAGCTGTTTTTT
size: few
D: .
V: TRBV19
J: TRBJ2-2

CDR3: CASSHPTGSGNTIYF
DNA: TGCGCCAGCAGCCACCCAACAGGGTCTGGAAACACCATATATTTT
size: few
D: .
V: TRBV4-1
J: TRBJ1-3

CDR3: CASSLDRGTEAFF
DNA: TGTGCCAGCAGCCTAGACAGGGGCACTGAAGCTTTCTTT
size: .
D: TRBD1
V: TRBV7-9
J: TRBJ1-1

CDR3: CASTSPGINEQFF
DNA: TGTGCCAGCACATCCCCAGGGATCAATGAGCAGTTCTTC
size: .
D: .
V: TRBV28
J: TRBJ2-1

CDR3: CASSSGQGALTEQYF
DNA: TGTGCCAGCAGCTCAGGACAGGGGGCCCTTACGGAGCAGTACTTC
size: .
D: TRBD1
V: TRBV7-9
J: TRBJ2-7

CDR3: CAIRRNAEAFF
DNA: TGTGCCATAAGGCGGAACGCTGAAGCTTTCTTT
size: .
D: .
V: TRBV10-3
J: TRBJ1-1

CDR3: CASSRTGIYEQYF
DNA: TGTGCCAGCAGTCGAACAGGAATCTACGAGCAGTACTTC
size: once
D: .
V: TRBV6-5
J: TRBJ2-7

CDR3: CAGRTGTAGNTIYF
DNA: TGCGCCGGCAGGACCGGGACAGCCGGAAACACCATATATTTT
size: .
D: TRBD1
V: TRBV10-2
J: TRBJ1-3

CDR3: CASSLQTGLTGQPQHF
DNA: TGTGCCAGCAGTTTGCAGACAGGCCTTACGGGTCAGCCCCAGCATTTT
size: .
D: .
V: TRBV5-8
J: TRBJ1-5

CDR3: CASSSGGSGYEQYF
DNA: TGTGCCAGCAGTTCCGGCGGGAGTGGCTACGAGCAGTACTTC
size: .
D: TRBD2
V: TRBV27
J: TRBJ2-7

CDR3: CASSFLRRGGTEAFF
DNA: TGTGCCAGCAGTTTCCTTCGCAGGGGAGGGACTGAAGCTTTCTTT
size: .
D: .
V: TRBV27
J: TRBJ1-1

CDR3: CASSHHQGGGNTIYF
DNA: TGCGCCAGCAGCCACCACCAGGGTGGTGGAAACACCATATATTTT
size: .
D: .
V: TRBV4-1
J: TRBJ1-3

CDR3: CASSDGGDGQYF
DNA: TGCGCCAGCAGTGATGGAGGGGACGGGCAGTACTTC
size: .
D: .
V: TRBV10-1
J: TRBJ2-7

CDR3: CASSPASEQYF
DNA: TGTGCCAGCAGTCCAGCGAGCGAGCAGTACTTC
size: .
D: .
V: TRBV6-5
J: TRBJ2-7

CDR3: CASSPVFDGNTIYF
DNA: TGTGCCAGCAGCCCGGTATTTGATGGAAACACCATATATTTT
size: .
D: .
V: TRBV13
J: TRBJ1-3

CDR3: CASLGGPLSTQYF
DNA: TGTGCCAGCCTCGGCGGCCCATTATCGACCCAGTACTTC
size: few
D: .
V: TRBV7-9
J: TRBJ2-5

CDR3: CASRTLGGRGEQFF
DNA: TGTGCCAGCAGGACCCTCGGCGGGCGGGGTGAGCAGTTCTTC
size: .
D: .
V: TRBV6-5
J: TRBJ2-1

CDR3: CASSTRQGASGNTIYF
DNA: TGCGCCAGCAGCACCAGACAGGGGGCGTCTGGAAACACCATATATTTT
size: .
D: TRBD1
V: TRBV5-1
J: TRBJ1-3

CDR3: CASSQDAGSVTGELFF
DNA: TGCGCCAGCAGCCAAGATGCAGGGTCGGTCACCGGGGAGCTGTTTTTT
size: .
D: .
V: TRBV4-3
J: TRBJ2-2

CDR3: CASSQSSGVGYTF
DNA: TGTGCCAGTAGTCAATCCTCAGGGGTTGGCTACACCTTC
size: .
D: .
V: TRBV19
J: TRBJ1-2

CDR3: CASSLAGREKTQYF
DNA: TGCGCCAGCAGCTTGGCCGGGCGGGAAAAGACCCAGTACTTC
size: .
D: .
V: TRBV5-1
J: TRBJ2-5

CDR3: CASSSPLSGADTQYF
DNA: TGCGCCAGCAGCTCCCCGTTGTCGGGGGCAGATACGCAGTATTTT
size: .
D: .
V: TRBV5-1
J: TRBJ2-3

CDR3: CASSQPGQGAGTEAFF
DNA: TGTGCCAGCAGTCAACCGGGACAGGGGGCCGGAACTGAAGCTTTCTTT
size: .
D: TRBD1
V: TRBV28
J: TRBJ1-1

CDR3: CAISEFQISGGYNEQFF
DNA: TGTGCCATCAGTGAGTTCCAGATCAGCGGGGGATACAATGAGCAGTTCTTC
size: .
D: TRBD2
V: TRBV10-3
J: TRBJ2-1

CDR3: CASSFSASGGASTDTQYF
DNA: TGTGCCAGCAGCTTTTCGGCTAGCGGGGGGGCTAGCACAGATACGCAGTATTTT
size: .
D: TRBD2
V: TRBV7-9
J: TRBJ2-3

CDR3: CASSEAPHPDYGYTF
DNA: TGTGCCAGCAGTGAAGCTCCACACCCCGACTATGGCTACACCTTC
size: .
D: .
V: TRBV6-1
J: TRBJ1-2

CDR3: CAISRQNTEAFF
DNA: TGTGCCATCAGCAGACAGAACACTGAAGCTTTCTTT
size: .
D: .
V: TRBV10-3
J: TRBJ1-1

CDR3: CASSPLPGTGSGANVLTF
DNA: TGTGCCAGCAGCCCCCTCCCCGGGACAGGGTCCGGGGCCAACGTCCTGACTTTC
size: .
D: TRBD1
V: TRBV7-9
J: TRBJ2-6

CDR3: CSVGTNQETQYF
DNA: TGCAGCGTCGGGACAAACCAAGAGACCCAGTACTTC
size: once
D: .
V: TRBV29-1
J: TRBJ2-5

CDR3: CATGLADTGELFF
DNA: TGTGCCACCGGGCTAGCGGACACCGGGGAGCTGTTTTTT
size: few
D: TRBD2
V: TRBV28
J: TRBJ2-2